This is a list of T cell receptor beta chains from one sample in a study of CD8 T cells in Susac syndrome. TCRdb fed the immunoSEQ multiplex PCR reads into MiXCR, producing one record per CDR3 protein. The sample lists roughly 220,000 distinct CDR3 sequences, over 90% occurring once. Sequenced: CD4+ T cells from PBMCs. The receptors were gathered from a human donor with Susac syndrome. Both conserved end residues are part of each CDR3. The D gene is left open where the match is weak. Not every row has a clone size; where given, it reads once, few, many or a size class.

v_gene,abundance,j_gene,d_gene,CDR3aa,CDR3nt
TRBV5-1,NA,TRBJ2-3,TRBD2,CASSPSGGLDTQYF,TGCGCCAGCAGCCCCAGCGGGGGTCTCGATACGCAGTATTTT
TRBV9,NA,TRBJ1-1,NA,CASSAPVEGAFF,TGTGCCAGCAGCGCCCCGGTGGAAGGAGCTTTCTTT
TRBV3-1,NA,TRBJ1-4,NA,CASSQGGVKLFF,TGTGCCAGCAGCCAGGGGGGAGTGAAACTGTTTTTT
TRBV6-5,NA,TRBJ2-5,TRBD2,CASSSLKGLAGAWGETQYF,TGTGCCAGCAGTTCGTTGAAGGGACTAGCGGGGGCCTGGGGGGAGACCCAGTACTTC
TRBV10-3,NA,TRBJ1-1,NA,CAIQRETVMNTEAFF,TGTGCCATTCAGAGGGAGACAGTCATGAACACTGAAGCTTTCTTT
TRBV27,NA,TRBJ1-5,NA,CASSPGRYRSNQPQHF,TGTGCCAGCAGTCCCGGACGGTATAGGAGCAATCAGCCCCAGCATTTT
TRBV5-6,NA,TRBJ2-4,TRBD2,CASSLAGAGVTLQYF,TGTGCCAGCAGCTTGGCAGGAGCGGGGGTCACACTTCAGTACTTC
TRBV30,NA,TRBJ2-7,TRBD1,CALSNRQGIRYEQYF,TGTGCCTTATCAAACAGACAGGGCATTCGCTACGAGCAGTACTTC
TRBV7-2,NA,TRBJ1-2,NA,CASSLGPGSMSYTF,TGTGCCAGCAGCTTAGGGCCTGGGTCTATGAGCTACACCTTC
TRBV30,NA,TRBJ1-5,NA,CAWEQNSNQPQHF,TGTGCCTGGGAACAGAATAGCAATCAGCCCCAGCATTTT
TRBV27,NA,TRBJ2-3,NA,CASSSKRGYTQYF,TGTGCCAGCAGTTCCAAACGGGGCTATACGCAGTATTTT
TRBV3-1,once,TRBJ2-1,TRBD2,CASSQEKGLAGNNEQFF,TGTGCCAGCAGCCAAGAGAAGGGACTAGCGGGGAACAATGAGCAGTTCTTC
TRBV5-1,once,TRBJ2-7,NA,CASRTDILYERQYF,TGCGCCAGCAGAACAGACATTCTATACGAGCGGCAGTACTTC
TRBV15,NA,TRBJ2-1,NA,CATSRGGTPRGQFF,TGTGCCACCAGCAGGGGCGGGACACCCAGGGGGCAGTTCTTC
TRBV12-3/TRBV12-4,NA,TRBJ2-7,NA,CASSLGRGVVYEQYF,TGTGCCAGCAGTTTAGGGCGTGGGGTGGTTTACGAGCAGTACTTC
TRBV20-1,NA,TRBJ1-1,NA,CSARWRGNTEAFF,TGCAGTGCTAGGTGGCGGGGGAACACTGAAGCTTTCTTT
TRBV4-1,NA,TRBJ1-2,TRBD1,CASSQEMGQTGGYSYTF,TGCGCCAGCAGCCAAGAGATGGGACAGACCGGTGGTTATAGCTACACCTTC
TRBV29-1,NA,TRBJ1-1,TRBD1,CSAQTGGNTEAFF,TGCAGCGCTCAGACAGGGGGGAACACTGAAGCTTTCTTT
TRBV5-1,NA,TRBJ1-5,TRBD1,CASSLDGTGQPQHF,TGCGCCAGCAGCTTGGACGGGACAGGGCAGCCCCAGCATTTT
TRBV15,NA,TRBJ2-1,NA,CATSRDPGGLDSEQFF,TGTGCCACCAGCAGAGATCCGGGGGGCCTTGATAGTGAGCAGTTCTTC
TRBV6-5,NA,TRBJ1-2,TRBD1,CASSYSGTGVGGYTF,TGTGCCAGCAGTTACTCAGGGACAGGAGTCGGGGGCTACACCTTC
TRBV12-3/TRBV12-4,NA,TRBJ1-4,NA,CASSTSTNEKLFF,TGTGCCAGCAGTACCAGTACTAATGAAAAACTGTTTTTT
TRBV12-3/TRBV12-4,NA,TRBJ2-1,TRBD1,CASSSWGQRRVNEQFF,TGTGCCAGCAGTTCCTGGGGACAGAGACGGGTCAATGAGCAGTTCTTC
TRBV29-1,NA,TRBJ1-2,NA,CSVQRGVRDGYTF,TGCAGCGTCCAGAGGGGGGTCAGAGATGGCTACACCTTC
TRBV20-1,NA,TRBJ2-1,TRBD2,CSARDYSLWRGSSHEQFF,TGCAGTGCTAGAGATTACTCTCTTTGGCGGGGGAGTTCCCATGAGCAGTTCTTC
TRBV12-3/TRBV12-4,NA,TRBJ2-5,NA,CASTQRGAAETQYF,TGTGCCAGCACCCAACGGGGGGCAGCGGAGACCCAGTACTTC
TRBV12-3/TRBV12-4,NA,TRBJ1-1,NA,CASRPAGPNSRGGAFF,TGTGCCAGCAGGCCTGCGGGACCCAACTCTCGCGGAGGAGCTTTCTTT
TRBV12-5,NA,TRBJ1-2,NA,CASGYGGHYGYTF,TGTGCTAGTGGTTATGGGGGACACTATGGCTACACCTTC
TRBV15,NA,TRBJ1-6,NA,CATSRVEGMGNSPLHF,TGTGCCACCAGCAGAGTCGAGGGGATGGGTAATTCACCCCTCCACTTT
TRBV7-2,NA,TRBJ2-6,NA,CASRVGGSGANVLTF,TGTGCCAGCAGGGTAGGGGGATCTGGGGCCAACGTCCTGACTTTC
TRBV6-1,NA,TRBJ1-5,NA,CASTAGDQPQHF,TGTGCCAGCACTGCGGGCGATCAGCCCCAGCATTTT
TRBV19,NA,TRBJ1-1,NA,CASSIYGGREGKTEAFF,TGTGCCAGTAGTATATACGGTGGCAGGGAAGGAAAAACTGAAGCTTTCTTT
TRBV4-3,NA,TRBJ2-1,NA,CASSQQGSSYNEQFF,TGCGCCAGCAGCCAGCAGGGGAGCTCCTACAATGAGCAGTTCTTC
TRBV2,NA,TRBJ1-2,NA,CASRKEREGGYTF,TGTGCCAGCAGGAAGGAAAGAGAGGGTGGCTACACCTTC
TRBV5-1,NA,TRBJ1-1,TRBD1,CASSRTGGVNTEAFF,TGCGCCAGCTCGAGGACAGGGGGAGTAAACACTGAAGCTTTCTTT
TRBV5-6,once,TRBJ2-5,NA,CASSPHEETQYF,TGTGCCAGCAGCCCCCACGAGGAGACCCAGTACTTC